This TCR beta chain was profiled in a study of response to subunit inactivated influenza vaccine. Whole-study results and caveats: The authors proposed limited new T cell recruitment per seasonal influenza vaccination.

A remark on this clonotype: No antigen is known for it.

Each CDR3 protein gets one entry after TCRdb re-called the RT-PCR reads with MiXCR. This table holds around 750,000 distinct CDR3 sequences, roughly 20% found once. V dropped 5 bases and J dropped 3; count of bases not matched to a gene: 18. The CDR3 sequence is 20 residues long. Germline CDR1 is SGHAT and CDR2 is FQDESV (reference sequence). The V gene is TRBV11-1, the J gene TRBJ1-4; TRBD1 agrees at 10 bases. The TCR was taken from a man aged 50 to 60 who received an inactivated influenza vaccine. The sequenced sample was PBMCs from blood, obtained 4 to 6 days after vaccination. The DNA of the CDR3 is TGTGCCAGCAGCCCAAGCCCGGGACAGGGGAGAGGGTCGGCTAATGAAAAACTGTTTTTT. Amino acid sequence: CASSPSPGQGRGSANEKLFF.